Presented here are 28 T cell receptor beta chains from one specimen sequenced in a study of blood T cells in healthy people across ages. The use of a sample-barcoded 5' primer and a J-beta primer mix characterized a second PCR of roughly 6 to 11 cycles. MiXCR, applied by TCRdb to the 5' RACE reads, yields one record per CDR3 protein. The sample lists a few hundred thousand distinct CDR3 sequences; approximately 52% were seen once. Sequenced input: blood. These receptors were taken from a man aged 55 to 70 in good health.

The chain employs TRBV29-1 and TRBJ2-4; a possible D gene is TRBD2 (6 bases). CDR1 and CDR2 from the germline V gene are SQVTM and ANQGSEA. Trimming left V 1 base short and J 7 bases short, with 11 bases between. This CDR3 contains 13 residues. CDR3 residues: CSVEGDGGNIQYF. CDR3 DNA sequence: TGCAGCGTTGAAGGGGATGGGGGGAACATTCAGTACTTC. The whole variable domain, remainder taken from reference TRBV29-1 and TRBJ2-4, is SAVISQKPSRDICQRGTSLTIQCQVDSQVTMMFWYRQQPGQSLTLIATANQGSEATYESGFVIDKFPISRPNLTFSTLTVSNMSPEDSSIYLCSVEGDGGNIQYFGAGTRLSVL.

This clonotype has only one observation. Compared with germline, one end of the junction differs, possibly owing to a read error. This chain links TRBV12-3 or TRBV12-4 with TRBJ2-3, with unresolved D. The CDR3 runs 13 residues. The DNA of the CDR3 is TGTGCCAGCAGTATGGTTCTAGAAGATACGGAGTATTTT. Translating gives CASSMVLEDTEYF.

On this clonotype itself: The junction departs from germline at one end; a sequencing error may be responsible. The rearrangement joins TRBV12-3 or TRBV12-4 to TRBJ2-7; 8 bases fit TRBD2. The CDR3 loop spans 15 amino acids. The CDR3 is CARSPGIAGPYEQYF. CDR3 bases: TGTGCCCGCAGCCCGGGCATAGCGGGGCCCTACGAGCAGTACTTC.

The chain couples TRBV28 to TRBJ2-4, with 9 bases fitting TRBD1. Matching the DNA end better, TRBJ2-7 makes the J call doubtful. The CDR3 is 14 residues long. CDR1 is MDHEN and CDR2 is SYDVKM in the germline V gene. The CDR3 region is CASSRTGERNEQYF. The DNA of the CDR3 is TGTGCCAGCAGTCGGACAGGGGAGAGGAACGAGCAGTACTTC.

A few counts support this clonotype. The rearrangement uses TRBV24-1 and TRBJ2-7; no clear D gene. V was clipped by 8 bases and J by 5 bases, with 3 bases between them. This CDR3 has 9 residues. From germline, CDR1 is KGHDR and CDR2 SFDVKD. The CDR3, as DNA: TGTGCCACCAAGGACGAGCAGTACTTC. Its translation: CATKDEQYF.

In nucleotides, the CDR3 is TGTGCCAGCAGAGGGACAGGGCTCTATAGCAATCAGCCCCAGCATTTT. Amino acids: CASRGTGLYSNQPQHF. This rearrangement joins TRBV27 to TRBJ1-5; 9 bases are shared with TRBD1. The CDR3 has 16 amino acids. CDR1 is MNHEY and CDR2 is SMNVEV in the germline V gene (reference sequence). The V gene end was trimmed by 6 bases and the J gene end by 0 bases; junction bases not matched to a gene: 6.

The chain is built from TRBV20-1 and TRBJ2-5; TRBD1 matches at 7 bases. Germline loops: CDR1 DFQATT, CDR2 SNEGSKA (reference sequence). Trimming removed 3 bases from V and 4 bases from J; junction bases left unmatched: 8. The CDR3 length is 14 residues. The CDR3 DNA sequence: TGCAGTGCTAGCCTTCGACAGGGTAGAGAGACCCAGTACTTC. This encodes CSASLRQGRETQYF.

This chain joins TRBV6-5 and TRBJ2-6; the D gene is possibly TRBD1 (6 bases). This CDR3 has 16 amino acids. In germline, CDR1 is MNHEY, CDR2 SVGAGI. V was cut by 2 bases and J by 2 bases, with 10 bases left in between. The CDR3 DNA follows: TGTGCCAGCAGTTACCGCAGGGGCGCTGGGGCCAACGTCCTGACTTTC. It encodes CASSYRRGAGANVLTF.

Here the CDR3 DNA reads TGCGCCAGCAGCTTGCCCCAGTCAGCTCCTGATACGCAGTATTTT. Residues: CASSLPQSAPDTQYF. The rearrangement joins TRBV5-1 to TRBJ2-3; D not certain. The V gene's germline CDR1 is SGHRS and CDR2 YFSETQ. V was trimmed by 1 base and J by 6 bases, leaving 15 bases between them. This CDR3 is built from 15 residues.

The chain recombines TRBV20-1 with TRBJ2-7; D might be TRBD1 (6 bases). Trimming cost V 5 bases and J 0 bases, with 14 bases left between them. Looked up from germline, CDR1 is DFQATT and CDR2 is SNEGSKA (reference sequence). This CDR3 spans 14 amino acids. This CDR3 reads CSAARQVASYEQYF. The CDR3 region has the DNA TGCAGTGCTGCCCGACAGGTAGCCTCCTACGAGCAGTACTTC.

In its sample, this clonotype was seen a few times. The V call is TRBV6-1, the J call TRBJ2-5; D perhaps matches TRBD1 (5 bases). Germline CDR1 and CDR2: MNHNS and SASEGT. The ends were cut back, 7 bases at V and 4 bases at J, with 16 bases in the middle. This CDR3 spans 14 amino acids. In DNA, the CDR3 is TGTGCCAGCACCTCAGAAGTTAGGGGAGAGACCCAGTACTTC. Translation: CASTSEVRGETQYF.

This clonotype was observed at least ten times. The J gene is TRBJ2-1, the V gene TRBV4-1, with D perhaps TRBD1 or TRBD2 (5 bases each). CDR1 and CDR2 (germline): MGHRA, YSYEKL. Trimming pared 0 bases from V and 4 bases from J, leaving 13 bases between. The CDR3 consists of 16 residues. CDR3 in amino acids: CASSQDVGTTYNEQFF. CDR3 DNA sequence: TGCGCCAGCAGCCAAGATGTCGGGACCACATACAATGAGCAGTTCTTC.

This sequence joins TRBV7-2 and TRBJ2-1; 8 bases are shared with TRBD2. The end of the DNA aligns better with TRBJ2-7, so the J call may be wrong. Germline CDR1 and CDR2: SGHTA and FQGNSA. This CDR3 region has 19 residues. The CDR3 reads CASSSEERLAPSSYNEQYF. CDR3 nucleotides: TGTGCCAGCAGCTCGGAGGAGAGACTAGCGCCGAGCTCCTACAATGAGCAGTACTTC.

Only a few counts were recorded for this clonotype. The DNA of the CDR3 is TGCAGTGCTAGAGATTATGTATCCAAAAACATTCAGTACTTC. It specifies CSARDYVSKNIQYF. The chain employs TRBV20-1 and TRBJ2-4; unclear D gene. CDR3 length: 14 residues. V dropped 0 bases and J dropped 2 bases, with 8 bases sitting between them. Germline-derived CDR1 and CDR2 are DFQATT and SNEGSKA (reference sequence).

The chain carries TRBV7-2 and TRBJ2-1, with D possibly being TRBD2 (6 bases). The CDR3 loop spans 14 amino acids. V dropped 5 bases and J dropped 3 bases, with 11 bases sitting between them. Germline loops: CDR1 SGHTA, CDR2 FQGNSA. The CDR3 sequence: CASSVREVYNEQFF. The CDR3 region has the DNA TGTGCCAGCAGCGTGAGGGAGGTCTACAATGAGCAGTTCTTC.

On this clonotype itself: At one end the junction does not follow the germline gene, possibly because of a read error. The chain is built from TRBV7-2 and TRBJ2-3; TRBD2 aligns across 7 bases. Germline CDR1 and CDR2: SGHTA and FQGNSA. The CDR3 contains 16 residues. DNA of the CDR3: TGCGCCAGCAGCCCCCGACGGGGAGGGTCCACCGATACGCAGTATTTT. Translating gives CASSPRRGGSTDTQYF.

The chain links TRBV21-1 to TRBJ1-5; the table's D call of TRBD1 was not tested on the DNA. TRBV21-1 is designated a pseudogene. The CDR3 has 14 residues. The CDR3, as DNA: TGTGCCAGCAGCCCCCAGGGGCGCAGTCAGCCCCAGCATTTT. It is translated as CASSPQGRSQPQHF.

The genes are TRBV5-6 and TRBJ2-3; D perhaps matches TRBD1 (5 bases). Per germline, CDR1 SGHDT and CDR2 YYEEEE. The V and J ends lost 1 base and 0 bases respectively, with 18 bases between them. The CDR3 extends over 18 amino acids. Here the CDR3 reads CASSLSTGRTPSTDTQYF. In nucleotides, the CDR3 is TGTGCCAGCAGCTTGTCTACAGGTAGAACTCCTAGCACAGATACGCAGTATTTT.

This clonotype was detected only a few times. The V call is TRBV5-1, the J call TRBJ2-3, with 7 bases matching TRBD2. Germline V CDR1 and CDR2: SGHRS, YFSETQ. V was clipped by 2 bases and J by 4 bases; unmatched bases: 16. The CDR3 extends over 18 amino acids. The CDR3 DNA follows: TGCGCCAGCAGCTTCCGATCAGCGACTAGCTTATCGGCAGATACGCAGTATTTT. This encodes CASSFRSATSLSADTQYF. The full variable domain, in which reference TRBV5-1 and TRBJ2-3 provide the parts outside the CDR3, is KAGVTQTPRYLIKTRGQQVTLSCSPISGHRSVSWYQQTPGQGLQFLFEYFSETQRNKGNFPGRFSGRQFSNSRSEMNVSTLELGDSALYLCASSFRSATSLSADTQYFGPGTRLTVL.

There are a few counts of this clonotype. The V and J genes are TRBV7-2 and TRBJ2-5; D remains unclear. This CDR3 region has 13 residues. Trimming shortened V by 1 base and J by 5 bases, and 8 bases separated the two germline ends. CDR1 is SGHTA, CDR2 FQGNSA, per germline. This chain's CDR3 is CASSLELPETQYF. The CDR3 DNA is TGTGCCAGCAGCTTAGAGCTCCCGGAGACCCAGTACTTC.

This clonotype came up a few times. The rearrangement links TRBV5-1 to TRBJ2-1, with D maybe TRBD1 (6 bases). This CDR3 contains 16 residues. The germline gives CDR1 SGHRS, CDR2 YFSETQ. V dropped 2 bases and J dropped 6 bases, with 18 bases sitting between them. CDR3 in amino acids: CASSLPTGTVANEQFF. CDR3 DNA: TGCGCCAGCAGCTTACCGACAGGCACCGTAGCCAATGAGCAGTTCTTC. The complete variable domain, with remaining parts taken from reference TRBV5-1 and TRBJ2-1, reads KAGVTQTPRYLIKTRGQQVTLSCSPISGHRSVSWYQQTPGQGLQFLFEYFSETQRNKGNFPGRFSGRQFSNSRSEMNVSTLELGDSALYLCASSLPTGTVANEQFFGPGTRLTVL.

This clonotype was seen at least ten times. The chain has TRBV18 and TRBJ2-7, with D possibly being TRBD2 (5 bases). The CDR3 contains 16 residues. V lost 1 base, J lost 5 bases, and 18 bases lay in between. From germline, CDR1 is KGHSH and CDR2 LQKENI. The DNA for the CDR3 is TGTGCCAGCTCACCACTAAGAGGGATTGGTATCCACGAGCAGTACTTC. Residues: CASSPLRGIGIHEQYF.

This clonotype was seen a handful of times. This sequence joins TRBV20-1 and TRBJ2-7; 11 bases line up with TRBD2. This CDR3 comprises 15 residues. V dropped 6 bases and J dropped 0; count of bases not matched to a gene: 7. The germline V gene encodes CDR1 DFQATT and CDR2 SNEGSKA (reference sequence). CDR3 loop: CSAPIAGGPSYEQYF. The CDR3 DNA follows: TGCAGTGCCCCAATAGCGGGAGGGCCCTCCTACGAGCAGTACTTC.

The chain's CDR3 is CASSHDPGTGVYEQYF. CDR3 sequence (DNA): TGCGCCAGCAGCCATGACCCCGGGACAGGGGTCTACGAGCAGTACTTC. The gene calls are TRBV4-3 and TRBJ2-4; 10 bases map to TRBD1. The end of the DNA is better explained by TRBJ2-7, so the J call may be wrong. The CDR3 loop spans 16 amino acids. Germline V gene lookup returns CDR1 LGHNA and CDR2 YSLEER.

DNA of the CDR3: TGTGCCAGCAGCTTGGGTAGTAGTGGTCAACAAGAGACCCAGTACTTC. It codes for CASSLGSSGQQETQYF. V is TRBV7-2 and J is TRBJ2-5; D call uncertain. Looked up from germline, CDR1 is SGHTA and CDR2 is FQGNSA. The CDR3 runs 16 residues. V was shortened by 3 bases and J by 2 bases, with 16 bases between the two germline ends. Full variable domain (rest looked up from reference TRBV7-2 and TRBJ2-5): GAGVSQSPSNKVTEKGKDVELRCDPISGHTALYWYRQSLGQGLEFLIYFQGNSAPDKSGLPSDRFSAERTGGSVSTLTIQRTQQEDSAVYLCASSLGSSGQQETQYFGPGTRLLVL.

The chain carries TRBV5-1 and TRBJ2-3; D might be TRBD1 (6 bases). V lost 4 bases, J lost 0 bases, and 12 bases lay in between. CDR1 is SGHRS and CDR2 is YFSETQ in the germline V gene. This CDR3 is 15 amino acids long. For the CDR3, the DNA is TGCGCCAGCAGCGGGGACACCGCTAGCACAGATACGCAGTATTTT. As protein: CASSGDTASTDTQYF.

A few counts support this clonotype. V is TRBV20-1 and J is TRBJ1-2; D remains ambiguous. V shed 2 bases and J shed 4 bases, with 8 bases lying between them. Germline assignment: CDR1 DFQATT and CDR2 SNEGSKA (reference sequence). The length of the CDR3 is 12 residues. The CDR3 DNA reads TGCAGTGCTAGATGGGCCAGCTATGGCTACACCTTC. As protein: CSARWASYGYTF.

This chain uses TRBV4-1 with TRBJ2-1; D unresolved. With 4 bases removed from V and 6 bases from J, the gap between germline ends came to 13 bases. Germline CDR1 MGHRA, CDR2 YSYEKL. This CDR3 comprises 14 residues. Written as DNA, the CDR3 is TGCGCCAGCAGCCCCCGCTGGAGTTCCAATGAGCAGTTCTTC. Translating it yields CASSPRWSSNEQFF.